This TCR beta chain was identified in a study of T cells in Graves' hyperthyroidism and ophthalmopathy. Hyperthyroidism was newly diagnosed in patients aged 18 to 65 (duration under 2 months). Used for diagnoses were clinical symptoms, serum thyroxine and TRAb, thyroid ultrasound and orbital computed tomography. RNA transcripts provided the source from which TCR beta CDR3 regions were amplified. With the HTBI primer set, the TCR CDR3 went through a first round of RT-PCR. TCRdb independently ran MiXCR on the multiplex PCR reads; one entry per CDR3 protein. The sample contains 350,000 to 500,000 distinct CDR3 sequences, around 15% of which appear only once. Findings of the study overall: Progression to ophthalmopathy was predicted a median of roughly 6.6 months early.

This clonotype was seen many times. What it binds is unknown. Germline CDR1 reads GTSNPN; CDR2 reads SVGIG (reference sequence). The V and J ends lost 0 bases and 5 bases respectively, with 19 bases between them. CDR3 length equals 16 residues. The rearrangement joins TRBV30 to TRBJ1-2; D possibly corresponds to TRBD1 (6 bases). This TCR derives from a woman aged 18-29 years with Graves' hyperthyroidism. Sequenced: blood. The CDR3 protein is CAWSVNWVGANYGYTF. The CDR3 DNA is TGTGCCTGGAGTGTAAACTGGGTGGGGGCGAATTATGGCTACACCTTC.